The T cell receptor (beta chain) described here comes from a study of T cell clonality in common variable immunodeficiency. Most patients and controls had Caucasian heritage. This clone turned up a few times. The antigen is undetermined. One end of the junction does not line up with germline, which may come from a read error. The read ends 3 residues early relative to the CDR3; the germline J gene fills the gap. Additional DNA sequences in this sample encode the identical CDR3. The CDR3 totals 17 residues. Germline assignment: CDR1 SNHLY and CDR2 FYNNEI. The assay was immunoSEQ multiplex PCR, and TCRdb's table has in-frame clones only and misses some. Observed are tens of thousands of clones, no singletons, with the top ten taking 3% to 3.5%. Study results and limitations: Fewer deletions and N-nucleotide insertions were reportedly seen in common variable immunodeficiency TCR beta sequences. What drives increased CVID clonality needs T cell subpopulation sequencing. TCRbeta clonality was increased in CVID versus healthy controls.

Material: peripheral blood mononuclear cells. The sequence was collected from a person between 18 and 70 years old in good health. The J gene is TRBJ1-3, the V gene TRBV2; D is undetermined. The CDR3 sequence: CASSIPRDKSSGNTIYF. Incomplete CDR3 DNA: TGTGCCAGCAGTATACCGAGAGACAAGTCCTCTGGAAACACG.